Listed below are T cell receptor beta chains from one sample, sequenced in a study of response to subunit inactivated influenza vaccine. TCRdb fed the RT-PCR reads into MiXCR, producing one record per CDR3 protein. The sample lists under 750,000 distinct CDR3 sequences; about 10% were seen once. This material consisted of PBMCs from blood, taken on the day of vaccination. These receptors were taken from a man in his fifties or sixties who received an inactivated influenza vaccine. The CDR3 runs from the conserved cysteine through the conserved F or W. Fields, in order: J gene, V gene, CDR3 protein.

J gene: TRBJ2-7
V gene: TRBV5-1
CDR3 protein: CASRQGSSDEQYF

J gene: TRBJ1-2
V gene: TRBV5-6
CDR3 protein: CASSKTGTYGYTF

J gene: TRBJ2-6
V gene: TRBV5-1
CDR3 protein: CASSFPGTSGIAGANVLTF

J gene: TRBJ2-5
V gene: TRBV5-1
CDR3 protein: CASVRWGGSGLQETQYF

J gene: TRBJ2-5
V gene: TRBV9
CDR3 protein: CASSVEGGPEGTQYF

J gene: TRBJ1-5
V gene: TRBV27
CDR3 protein: CASSPLARDGVMWGNQPQHF

J gene: TRBJ2-2
V gene: TRBV7-2
CDR3 protein: CASSLGEPGELFF

J gene: TRBJ2-2
V gene: TRBV29-1
CDR3 protein: CSVVGTATGELFF

J gene: TRBJ2-7
V gene: TRBV10-3
CDR3 protein: CAISEPGQAYEQYF

J gene: TRBJ1-6
V gene: TRBV25-1
CDR3 protein: CASSELIRLYSPLHF

J gene: TRBJ2-1
V gene: TRBV20-1
CDR3 protein: CSARDPGTSGGSYNEQFF

J gene: TRBJ2-1
V gene: TRBV29-1
CDR3 protein: CSVPGGPSEQFF

J gene: TRBJ1-1
V gene: TRBV7-9
CDR3 protein: CASSPPLGNTEAFF

J gene: TRBJ2-4
V gene: TRBV20-1
CDR3 protein: CSARVGQYLAKNIQYF

J gene: TRBJ1-6
V gene: TRBV12-3/TRBV12-4
CDR3 protein: CASSQSSLTLHF

J gene: TRBJ2-3
V gene: TRBV24-1
CDR3 protein: CATSGAGTPWNPDTQYF

J gene: TRBJ1-5
V gene: TRBV3-1
CDR3 protein: CASSQGRASRPQHF